The 27 T cell receptor beta chains given below trace back to one sample, sequenced in a study of monozygotic twins with inflammatory bowel disease (dated 2019 in TCRdb). The library was built by means of 5' RACE. The listed sequencing device is Illumina HiSeq 2500. Reprocessed by TCRdb, the reads give a single entry per CDR3 protein sequence, without DNA. The sample's table covers some 190,000 distinct CDR3 sequences. Around 7.7% of the sample goes to the ten largest clones. The sequenced sample was blood. The source is a human donor with ulcerative colitis or Crohn's disease, or a healthy co-twin of an affected twin (not recorded which).

The chain recombines TRBV5-1 with TRBJ1-2. The CDR3 is 12 residues long. The germline CDR1 and CDR2 sequences are SGHRS and YFSETQ. This CDR3 reads CASSLPGDGYTF.

The chain recombines TRBV9 with TRBJ2-1. There are 15 residues in the CDR3. Germline V gene sequence: CDR1 SGDLS, CDR2 YYNGEE. The CDR3 reads CASSATGQNYNEQFF. Based on the CDR3 plus reference TRBV9 and TRBJ2-1, the full variable domain is DSGVTQTPKHLITATGQRVTLRCSPRSGDLSVYWYQQSLDQGLQFLIQYYNGEERAKGNILERFSAQQFPDLHSELNLSSLELGDSALYFCASSATGQNYNEQFFGPGTRLTVL.

The chain combines TRBV20-1 with TRBJ2-1; TCRdb designates TRBD1, a call that cannot be tested without DNA. This CDR3 is 14 amino acids long. Looked up from germline, CDR1 is DFQATT and CDR2 is SNEGSKA (reference sequence). The CDR3 loop is CSATGERGYNEQFF.

The V call is TRBV7-8, the J call TRBJ2-7; TCRdb proposes TRBD2, but this gene call is untestable without DNA. The CDR3 length is 15 residues. Germline CDR1 is SGHVS and CDR2 is FQNEAQ. The CDR3 is CASSLGGGNPFEQYF.

The rearrangement joins TRBV29-1 to TRBJ2-5; without DNA, the TCRdb call of TRBD2 cannot be checked. The CDR3 covers 15 residues. Germline CDR1 and CDR2: SQVTM and ANQGSEA. The CDR3 loop reads CSANPADSRGETQYF.

This chain links TRBV5-4 with TRBJ2-1; TCRdb's D gene call, TRBD2, goes unchecked for lack of DNA. This CDR3 region has 18 residues. Germline values: CDR1 SGHNT, CDR2 YYREEE (reference sequence). CDR3 protein: CASSFRTSGRSGMNEQFF.

CDR3 amino acids: CSARDSIRGVSDTQYF. The V and J genes are TRBV20-1 and TRBJ2-3; TCRdb names TRBD1, which stays unverified in the absence of DNA. The germline V gene has CDR1 DFQATT and CDR2 SNEGSKA (reference sequence). This CDR3 has 16 residues.

The chain recombines TRBV14 with TRBJ2-7. The CDR3 spans 14 residues. CDR1 is SGHDN, CDR2 FVKESK, per germline. The CDR3 sequence: CASSQDLMTYEQYF. The variable domain in full, completed from reference TRBV14 and TRBJ2-7, reads EAGVTQFPSHSVIEKGQTVTLRCDPISGHDNLYWYRRVMGKEIKFLLHFVKESKQDESGMPNNRFLAERTGGTYSTLKVQPAELEDSGVYFCASSQDLMTYEQYFGPGTRLTVT.

V and J are TRBV11-2 and TRBJ2-4. Germline assignment: CDR1 SGHAT and CDR2 FQNNGV. There are 18 residues in the CDR3. The CDR3 reads CASSSRPYSDGAKNIQYF. The complete variable domain, with remaining parts taken from reference TRBV11-2 and TRBJ2-4, reads EAGVAQSPRYKIIEKRQSVAFWCNPISGHATLYWYQQILGQGPKLLIQFQNNGVVDDSQLPKDRFSAERLKGVDSTLKIQPAKLEDSAVYLCASSSRPYSDGAKNIQYFGAGTRLSVL.

CDR3 sequence reads: CASSFLSGGGSEAFF. The genes are TRBV12-3 or TRBV12-4 and TRBJ1-1; the D call from TCRdb, TRBD1, cannot be confirmed without DNA. The CDR3 loop spans 15 amino acids.

The V and J genes are TRBV7-2 and TRBJ2-7; TCRdb's D call of TRBD1 is untestable without DNA. Germline V gives CDR1 SGHTA, CDR2 FQGNSA. CDR3 length equals 15 residues. CDR3 sequence reads: CASSLARERAYEQYF.

The J gene is TRBJ2-1, the V gene TRBV11-3. Per germline, CDR1 SGHNT and CDR2 YENEEA. This CDR3 contains 16 residues. CDR3: CASSSFQTNSYNEQFF. The whole variable domain, remainder taken from reference TRBV11-3 and TRBJ2-1, is EAGVVQSPRYKIIEKKQPVAFWCNPISGHNTLYWYLQNLGQGPELLIRYENEEAVDDSQLPKDRFSAERLKGVDSTLKIQPAELGDSAVYLCASSSFQTNSYNEQFFGPGTRLTVL.

This chain connects TRBV5-1 to TRBJ2-3; the TRBD2 assignment by TCRdb is unverifiable without DNA. This CDR3 has 17 amino acids. Germline CDR1 reads SGHRS; CDR2 reads YFSETQ. This CDR3 is CASSFTGLAGGRDTQYF.

The chain combines TRBV5-1 with TRBJ1-1. Germline CDR1 reads SGHRS; CDR2 reads YFSETQ. The CDR3 runs 15 residues. The CDR3 loop is CASSLATEVNTEAFF.

V is TRBV13 and J is TRBJ1-2. The CDR3 consists of 15 residues. From germline, CDR1 is PRHDT and CDR2 FYEKMQ (reference sequence). CDR3 in amino acids: CASSLESGANYGYTF. Together with reference TRBV13 and TRBJ1-2, the CDR3 gives the full variable domain: AAGVIQSPRHLIKEKRETATLKCYPIPRHDTVYWYQQGPGQDPQFLISFYEKMQSDKGSIPDRFSAQQFSDYHSELNMSSLELGDSALYFCASSLESGANYGYTFGSGTRLTVV.

V is TRBV5-4 and J is TRBJ1-4. Germline lookup yields CDR1 SGHNT and CDR2 YYREEE (reference sequence). This CDR3 is 15 amino acids long. The CDR3: CASSPEGGTNEKLFF.

The gene calls are TRBV5-1 and TRBJ1-1. The CDR3 loop spans 14 amino acids. Germline lookup yields CDR1 SGHRS and CDR2 YFSETQ. The CDR3 loop is CASSLGHQNTEAFF.

The chain carries TRBV7-8 and TRBJ2-3; the TCRdb D gene call, TRBD2, has no DNA to confirm it. Germline lookup yields CDR1 SGHVS and CDR2 FQNEAQ. There are 15 residues in the CDR3. The CDR3 spells CASSYPSGSTDTQYF.

The chain combines TRBV2 with TRBJ2-1; TCRdb proposes TRBD2, but this gene call is untestable without DNA. CDR1 and CDR2 (germline): SNHLY, FYNNEI. The CDR3 is 13 amino acids. CDR3 protein: CASRAGGYNEQFF.

V gene TRBV6-5 combines with J gene TRBJ2-1; TCRdb names TRBD2, which stays unverified in the absence of DNA. Germline CDR1 MNHEY, CDR2 SVGAGI. This CDR3 region has 16 residues. The CDR3: CASSYPTGLENNEQFF.

V usage is TRBV11-2 and J usage is TRBJ1-5; TCRdb outputs TRBD1, but without DNA this stays unchecked. Germline loops: CDR1 SGHAT, CDR2 FQNNGV. The CDR3 runs to 16 residues. CDR3 loop: CASSRTTGGGNQPQHF. Looking up the rest from reference TRBV11-2 and TRBJ1-5 gives the full variable domain: EAGVAQSPRYKIIEKRQSVAFWCNPISGHATLYWYQQILGQGPKLLIQFQNNGVVDDSQLPKDRFSAERLKGVDSTLKIQPAKLEDSAVYLCASSRTTGGGNQPQHFGDGTRLSIL.

The V gene is TRBV4-2, the J gene TRBJ2-3. Germline CDR1 LGHNA, CDR2 YNFKEQ. The CDR3 runs to 17 residues. The CDR3 sequence is CASSQDYLTPNTDTQYF.

The V gene is TRBV7-6, the J gene TRBJ2-6. Germline values: CDR1 SGHVS, CDR2 FNYEAQ. This CDR3 region has 15 residues. The CDR3 sequence is CASSLEFSGANVLTF.

The gene calls are TRBV7-8 and TRBJ2-3; no DNA is available, so the TRBD2 call from TCRdb remains unchecked. The CDR3 has 17 amino acids. Germline-derived CDR1 and CDR2 are SGHVS and FQNEAQ. The CDR3 is CASSPLGLALNTDTQYF.

The chain couples TRBV6-5 to TRBJ2-7. Per germline, CDR1 MNHEY and CDR2 SVGAGI. This CDR3 is built from 15 residues. CDR3 region: CASSYSGGRTYEQYF.

The chain is built from TRBV11-2 and TRBJ2-5. Germline V gives CDR1 SGHAT, CDR2 FQNNGV. The CDR3 is 13 residues long. This CDR3 reads CASSAMYQETQYF.

The rearrangement uses TRBV5-1 and TRBJ2-1; TCRdb returns TRBD1, unconfirmable since there is no DNA. Looked up from germline, CDR1 is SGHRS and CDR2 is YFSETQ. The length of the CDR3 is 16 residues. CDR3: CASSSPGQITYNEQFF.